This TCR beta chain was sequenced during a study of T-cell memory formation after mild COVID-19. Looking at the study overall: The study found TCR clusters largely donor specific.

TCRdb re-derived calls from the 5' RACE reads in MiXCR, one entry per CDR3 protein. The table shows about 430,000 distinct CDR3 sequences, with more than 15% occurring only once. Germline values: CDR1 SGHRS, CDR2 YFSETQ. CDR3 length: 15 amino acids. J was trimmed by 1 base and V by 0 bases; bases with no gene match: 3. This TCR was recovered from a man aged 18-30 years who had mild COVID-19 (a few samples of this study predate the infection). Cell type and time point are not known. Sequencing was carried out using PBMCs or a T cell subset sorted from them (not recorded which). V gene TRBV5-1 combines with J gene TRBJ2-5; 7 bases agree with TRBD2. The CDR3 loop reads CASSLAGGSQETQYF. The DNA for the CDR3 is TGCGCCAGCAGCTTGGCCGGGGGGTCCCAAGAGACCCAGTACTTC.